The next 32 T cell receptor beta chains were all read from a single sample in a study of T cell repertoires in cytomegalovirus infection. Using its own MiXCR run on the reads, TCRdb lists one record per CDR3 protein. The table has 350,000 to 450,000 distinct CDR3 sequences, over 15% seen once; the top ten hold approximately 8%. The material sequenced was PBMCs. The receptors derive from a human donor in good health (CMV status not recorded). Some clones in this sample may be carry-over from other donors' samples.

There are many counts of this clonotype. The genes are TRBV7-2 and TRBJ1-4; the D gene is possibly TRBD1 (6 bases). V was clipped by 3 bases and J by 0 bases, with 11 bases between them. Germline V CDR1 and CDR2: SGHTA, FQGNSA. The CDR3 is 16 amino acids. This CDR3 is CASSLPPGATNEKLFF. Here the CDR3 DNA reads TGTGCCAGCAGCTTGCCCCCAGGGGCAACTAATGAAAAACTGTTTTTT.

This clonotype was seen repeatedly, ten times or more. The chain uses TRBV7-6 and TRBJ2-5; 8 bases agree with TRBD2. The CDR3 runs 16 residues. V dropped 0 bases and J dropped 2; count of bases not matched to a gene: 5. Germline lookup yields CDR1 SGHVS and CDR2 FNYEAQ. In DNA form, the CDR3 reads TGTGCCAGCAGCTTAGCGGGACTAGGACGACAAGAGACCCAGTACTTC. This sequence encodes CASSLAGLGRQETQYF. Supplemented by reference TRBV7-6 and TRBJ2-5, the full variable domain reads GAGVSQSPRYKVTKRGQDVALRCDPISGHVSLYWYRQALGQGPEFLTYFNYEAQQDKSGLPNDRFSAERPEGSISTLTIQRTEQRDSAMYRCASSLAGLGRQETQYFGPGTRLLVL.

The J gene is TRBJ2-5, the V gene TRBV7-7; 10 bases match TRBD1. The CDR3 extends over 15 amino acids. In germline, CDR1 is SSHAT, CDR2 FNYEAQ (reference sequence). The J segment lost 3 bases and the V segment lost 4 bases, leaving 5 bases of the junction unmatched. The DNA of the CDR3 is TGTGCCAGCAGCTCCACCGGGACAGGGGAAGAGACCCAGTACTTC. Protein: CASSSTGTGEETQYF.

This clonotype was counted only a few times. The rearrangement links TRBV7-2 to TRBJ2-7, with unresolved D. This CDR3 contains 12 residues. Between the trimmed V and J ends, which lost 5 bases and 5 bases, there was a span of 10 bases. The germline gives CDR1 SGHTA, CDR2 FQGNSA. CDR3 residues: CASSARNNEQYF. CDR3 nucleotides: TGTGCCAGCAGCGCAAGGAATAACGAGCAGTACTTC. The full variable domain, completed using reference TRBV7-2 and TRBJ2-7, is GAGVSQSPSNKVTEKGKDVELRCDPISGHTALYWYRQSLGQGLEFLIYFQGNSAPDKSGLPSDRFSAERTGGSVSTLTIQRTQQEDSAVYLCASSARNNEQYFGPGTRLTVT.

The chain combines TRBV18 with TRBJ2-1; either TRBD1 or TRBD2 may fit D (5 bases each). CDR1 and CDR2 from the germline V gene are KGHSH and LQKENI. This CDR3 is built from 12 residues. V was clipped by 6 bases and J by 15 bases, with 18 bases between them. CDR3 protein: CASSSGTDLMFF. DNA for the CDR3: TGTGCCAGCTCGTCCGGGACCGACCTCATGTTCTTC.

The table lists this clonotype with a few counts. This chain links TRBV6-2 or TRBV6-3 with TRBJ2-1; the match to TRBD1 covers 11 bases. Trimming cost V 6 bases and J 6 bases; bases outside gene matches: 10. This CDR3 is built from 16 residues. Germline V gives CDR1 MNHEY, CDR2 SVGEGT. This chain's CDR3 is CASSRPGTGGSNEQFF. CDR3 nucleotide sequence: TGTGCCAGCAGCCGTCCCGGGACAGGGGGTAGCAATGAGCAGTTCTTC.

This clonotype has just a few counts. The chain is built from TRBV27 and TRBJ2-5; D possibly matches TRBD1 or TRBD2 (5 bases each). Germline V gene data show CDR1 as MNHEY and CDR2 as SMNVEV (reference sequence). The ends were cut back, 8 bases at V and 2 bases at J, with 12 bases in the middle. The CDR3 spans 13 residues. CDR3 nucleotide sequence: TGTGCCAGCTCGGAAGGGGAGCAAGAGACCCAGTACTTC. It yields the protein CASSEGEQETQYF.

This clonotype was seen only a few times. The rearrangement joins TRBV19 to TRBJ1-5; D gene uncertain. The V end was cut by 8 bases, the J end by 0 bases, with 17 bases between. From germline, CDR1 is LNHDA and CDR2 SQIVND (reference sequence). The CDR3 is 16 residues long. The CDR3 DNA is TGTGCCAGTTCGGACCTGGCCATATATAGCAATCAGCCCCAGCATTTT. It codes for CASSDLAIYSNQPQHF.

This clonotype came up a few times. This sequence joins TRBV6-1 and TRBJ2-1, with unresolved D. From germline, CDR1 is MNHNS and CDR2 SASEGT. The CDR3 covers 13 residues. Trimming cost V 2 bases and J 6 bases, with 8 bases left between them. CDR3 protein: CASSEWGANEQFF. CDR3 DNA: TGTGCCAGCAGTGAATGGGGTGCCAATGAGCAGTTCTTC.

CDR3 bases: TGCAGTGCTAGCGCCCCAGCGGGGGGAGCCACAGATACGCAGTATTTT. It encodes CSASAPAGGATDTQYF. The chain combines TRBV20-1 with TRBJ2-3; 9 nucleotides match TRBD2. This CDR3 has 16 residues. V dropped 3 bases and J dropped 2; count of bases not matched to a gene: 9. CDR1 DFQATT and CDR2 SNEGSKA come from the germline V gene (reference sequence).

V usage is TRBV15 and J usage is TRBJ2-5; D perhaps matches TRBD1 (5 bases). The CDR3 has 14 residues. CDR1 and CDR2 (germline): LNHNV, YYDKDF (reference sequence). V was clipped by 3 bases and J by 3 bases, with 11 bases between them. DNA of the CDR3: TGTGCCACCAGCAGGGAAAGACAGAAAGAGACCCAGTACTTC. Its protein product is CATSRERQKETQYF. Filled out from reference TRBV15 and TRBJ2-5, the complete variable domain reads DAMVIQNPRYQVTQFGKPVTLSCSQTLNHNVMYWYQQKSSQAPKLLFHYYDKDFNNEADTPDNFQSRRPNTSFCFLDIRSPGLGDTAMYLCATSRERQKETQYFGPGTRLLVL.

The sample holds many counts of this clonotype. This chain connects TRBV7-2 to TRBJ1-1; D not resolved. Germline V gives CDR1 SGHTA, CDR2 FQGNSA. Trimming took off 4 bases at V and 3 bases at J, with 12 bases between the two ends. CDR3 length: 14 residues. As DNA, the CDR3 is TGTGCCAGCAGCTCACTACCCGGGGACACTGAAGCTTTCTTT. It encodes CASSSLPGDTEAFF.

This clonotype was seen many times. The chain couples TRBV7-8 to TRBJ2-3; TRBD1 matches at 8 bases. V lost 0 bases, J lost 0 bases, and 8 bases stayed unmatched. The CDR3 is 18 residues long. CDR1 SGHVS and CDR2 FQNEAQ come from the germline V gene. CDR3 nucleotides: TGTGCCAGCAGCTTAGCGGGAGACAGGGGCGTTAGCACAGATACGCAGTATTTT. Encoded protein: CASSLAGDRGVSTDTQYF.

This clonotype has only one observation. Since a much larger clone is just one base distant, this may be a read error. As the CDR3 is not closed by the conserved phenylalanine or tryptophan, this likely results from a read error. The rearrangement uses TRBV4-3 and TRBJ2-5, with D uncertain. The germline V gene encodes CDR1 LGHNA and CDR2 YSLEER. V gave up 4 bases and J gave up 2 bases, with 14 bases separating them. The CDR3 consists of 15 residues. The CDR3 coding sequence is TGCGCCAGCAGCCCAGGCGGCCAGAAGCAAGAGACCCAGTACTCC. This gives the protein CASSPGGQKQETQYS.

Turning to this clonotype: In this CDR3 the conserved last residue, phenylalanine or tryptophan, is missing, so a read error is likely. The genes are TRBV7-2 and TRBJ1-3; D gene unclear. CDR1 SGHTA and CDR2 FQGNSA come from the germline V gene. The CDR3 is 15 residues long. CDR3 protein: CASSFSGSTGNPIYV. The DNA of the CDR3 is TGTGCCAGCAGCTTCAGTGGAAGCACTGGAAACCCCATATATGTG.

At least ten counts were recorded for this clonotype. This sequence joins TRBV12-3 or TRBV12-4 and TRBJ1-2; possible D gene TRBD1, 5 bases. The CDR3 contains 14 residues. V lost 8 bases and J lost 3, with 16 bases in between. CDR3 coding DNA: TGTGCCAGCTCGACCCCGGGACGTTACTATGGCTACACCTTC. Residues: CASSTPGRYYGYTF.

V gene TRBV29-1 combines with J gene TRBJ2-4; D unresolved. The CDR3 covers 11 residues. Per the germline V gene, CDR1 is SQVTM and CDR2 is ANQGSEA. Trimming shortened V by 4 bases and J by 10 bases, and 11 bases separated the two germline ends. CDR3 sequence reads: CSVGTRGIQYF. The DNA for the CDR3 is TGCAGCGTTGGTACTCGTGGAATTCAGTACTTC.

This clonotype is a singleton in its sample. A junction boundary mismatches the germline segment, possibly from a read error. V is TRBV27 and J is TRBJ2-1, with 11 bases aligning to TRBD1. Germline V CDR1 and CDR2: MNHEY, SMNVEV (reference sequence). The CDR3 extends over 13 amino acids. The CDR3 is CASRLGTGGESFF. CDR3 bases: TGTGCCAGCCGTTTAGGGACAGGGGGAGAAAGTTTCTTC.

The V gene is TRBV20-1, the J gene TRBJ1-1, with TRBD1 as a possible D gene (5 bases). The CDR3 is 14 amino acids. The germline gives CDR1 DFQATT, CDR2 SNEGSKA (reference sequence). V gave up 0 bases and J gave up 5 bases, with 13 bases separating them. This chain's CDR3 is CSARDVLQGTEAFF. The CDR3 DNA is TGCAGTGCTAGAGATGTTTTGCAGGGAACTGAAGCTTTCTTT.

The sample holds a few counts of this clonotype. This chain links TRBV15 with TRBJ2-5; tentatively, D is TRBD1 (5 bases). The CDR3 sequence is 13 residues long. CDR1 and CDR2 (germline): LNHNV, YYDKDF (reference sequence). The V end lost 4 bases, the J end lost 5 bases, and 11 bases lay between the germline ends. The CDR3 DNA is TGTGCCACCAGCACGCAGGGCGGCGAGACCCAGTACTTC. Translating gives CATSTQGGETQYF.

This clonotype was counted many times. This chain connects TRBV7-2 to TRBJ2-7, with 7 bases aligning to TRBD2. The trim removed 2 bases at V and 3 bases at J, leaving 7 bases unmatched. The CDR3 sequence is 15 residues long. Per the germline V gene, CDR1 is SGHTA and CDR2 is FQGNSA. CDR3 sequence reads: CASSLRSGPDYEQYF. The CDR3 DNA sequence: TGTGCCAGCAGCTTACGTAGCGGGCCCGACTACGAGCAGTACTTC.

This sequence joins TRBV20-1 and TRBJ2-5; 9 positions match TRBD1. Trimming took 6 bases from V and 5 from J; bases not matched to a gene: 10. This CDR3 comprises 14 residues. Germline-derived CDR1 and CDR2 are DFQATT and SNEGSKA (reference sequence). This CDR3 is CSAFGQGQSETQYF. The CDR3 DNA follows: TGCAGTGCGTTTGGACAGGGGCAATCGGAGACCCAGTACTTC.

This clonotype was recorded at least ten times. A read error may account for a junction end that differs from germline. V gene TRBV7-9 combines with J gene TRBJ1-6; tentative D call: TRBD1 (5 bases). Germline lookup yields CDR1 SEHNR and CDR2 FQNEAQ (reference sequence). The CDR3 is 15 residues long. The CDR3 protein is CASSLTQTGSSSLHF. The CDR3, as DNA: TGTGCCAGCAGCTTGACACAAACAGGCTCTTCATCCCTCCACTTT.

This clonotype was counted a few times. The rearrangement links TRBV19 to TRBJ2-2, with D perhaps given as TRBD1 or TRBD2 (5 bases each). Trimming left V 6 bases short and J 7 bases short, with 12 bases between. Germline-derived CDR1 and CDR2 are LNHDA and SQIVND (reference sequence). This CDR3 has 13 amino acids. This CDR3 reads CASSHSGSGELFF. CDR3 bases: TGTGCCAGTAGCCACTCAGGGAGCGGGGAGCTGTTTTTT.

This chain joins TRBV7-6 and TRBJ1-4; D gene unclear. Germline loops: CDR1 SGHVS, CDR2 FNYEAQ. Between the trimmed V and J ends, which lost 5 bases and 0 bases, there was a span of 7 bases. The CDR3 extends over 14 amino acids. The CDR3 sequence: CASSRMATNEKLFF. The CDR3, as DNA: TGTGCCAGCAGCAGGATGGCAACTAATGAAAAACTGTTTTTT.

In this sample, this clonotype turned up many times. The chain employs TRBV12-3 or TRBV12-4 and TRBJ2-7; 10 positions agree with TRBD2. This CDR3 has 16 amino acids. V trimming: 3 bases; J trimming: 2 bases; junction bases outside the gene matches: 7. CDR3: CASSFRPSGGPYEQYF. CDR3 DNA: TGTGCCAGCAGTTTCCGCCCTAGCGGGGGCCCCTACGAGCAGTACTTC.

This clonotype was detected only a few times. The chain is built from TRBV5-4 and TRBJ2-2, with D unresolved. Germline lookup yields CDR1 SGHNT and CDR2 YYREEE (reference sequence). CDR3 length: 15 residues. The ends were cut back, 0 bases at V and 1 base at J, with 7 bases in the middle. The CDR3 DNA follows: TGTGCCAGCAGCTTGGACAGCAAGAACACCGGGGAGCTGTTTTTT. This sequence encodes CASSLDSKNTGELFF.

The chain recombines TRBV7-6 with TRBJ2-5; D ambiguous. Between the trimmed V and J ends, which lost 5 bases and 0 bases, there was a span of 19 bases. Per the germline V gene, CDR1 is SGHVS and CDR2 is FNYEAQ. The CDR3 is made up of 17 amino acids. CDR3 sequence reads: CASSAGRGRTYQETQYF. DNA for the CDR3: TGTGCCAGCAGCGCCGGCCGCGGCAGGACGTACCAAGAGACCCAGTACTTC.

This clonotype appeared once. The rearrangement joins TRBV4-1 to TRBJ2-2; 8 nucleotides align to TRBD1. CDR3 length: 16 amino acids. Germline values: CDR1 MGHRA, CDR2 YSYEKL. V lost 2 bases, J lost 1 base, and 3 bases stayed unmatched. The DNA of the CDR3 is TGCGCCAGCAGCCAAAGACAGGGGATGAACACCGGGGAGCTGTTTTTT. Amino acids: CASSQRQGMNTGELFF.

This clonotype was picked up many times. The chain recombines TRBV7-2 with TRBJ2-3; D is undetermined. Germline CDR1 reads SGHTA; CDR2 reads FQGNSA. This CDR3 is built from 16 residues. V was shortened by 1 base and J by 0 bases, with 11 bases between the two germline ends. The CDR3 bases are TGTGCCAGCAGCTTAGGCCTCAGCCCGAGCACAGATACGCAGTATTTT. Amino acids: CASSLGLSPSTDTQYF. Using reference TRBV7-2 and TRBJ2-3 for the parts outside the CDR3, the full variable domain is GAGVSQSPSNKVTEKGKDVELRCDPISGHTALYWYRQSLGQGLEFLIYFQGNSAPDKSGLPSDRFSAERTGGSVSTLTIQRTQQEDSAVYLCASSLGLSPSTDTQYFGPGTRLTVL.

This chain joins TRBV4-1 and TRBJ2-2; tentative D call: TRBD2 (6 bases). CDR1 is MGHRA, CDR2 YSYEKL, per germline. The CDR3 has 16 amino acids. Trimming removed 1 base from V and 6 bases from J, with 15 bases in between. The CDR3, as DNA: TGCGCCAGCAGCCAAGCCTTCCCCCCGGGGGCCGGGGAGCTGTTTTTT. Protein: CASSQAFPPGAGELFF.

In this sample, this clonotype turned up many times. The chain has TRBV7-8 and TRBJ1-3; D is ambiguous. Trimming stripped 4 bases from V and 0 bases from J, with 4 bases between. The CDR3 spans 13 residues. Germline-derived CDR1 and CDR2 are SGHVS and FQNEAQ. The CDR3 loop is CASSSSSGNTIYF. Here the CDR3 DNA reads TGTGCCAGCAGCTCGAGCTCTGGAAACACCATATATTTT. The full variable domain, its missing parts supplied by reference TRBV7-8 and TRBJ1-3, is GAGVSQSPRYKVAKRGQDVALRCDPISGHVSLFWYQQALGQGPEFLTYFQNEAQLDKSGLPSDRFFAERPEGSVSTLKIQRTQQEDSAVYLCASSSSSGNTIYFGEGSWLTVV.